The present entry profiles one T cell receptor (beta chain) with its context. Its antigen is as yet unknown. Measured with immunoSEQ multiplex PCR; TCRdb has only the in-frame clones, and not every one. The data hold 80,000 to 90,000 clones, with about 84% observed a single time. Time point: pretreatment peripheral blood. This record comes from a study of PD-L1 blockade in urothelial cancer. Study-level points and caveats: Below-median pretreatment blood TCR clonality predicted better survival.

The germline V gene encodes CDR1 SGHKS and CDR2 YYEKEE (reference sequence). The CDR3 length is 15 residues. The J segment lost 4 bases and the V segment lost 4 bases, leaving 8 bases of the junction unmatched. Here the sequenced sample was PBMCs, taken around atezolizumab (anti-PD-L1) treatment. The chain combines TRBV5-5 with TRBJ2-1; 7 bases are a match to TRBD2. The origin of this receptor is a man aged 55 to 70 with urothelial cancer. Here the CDR3 DNA reads TGTGCCAGCAGCCCGGCTGCGGGGGAGTACAATGAGCAGTTCTTC. Encoded protein: CASSPAAGEYNEQFF.